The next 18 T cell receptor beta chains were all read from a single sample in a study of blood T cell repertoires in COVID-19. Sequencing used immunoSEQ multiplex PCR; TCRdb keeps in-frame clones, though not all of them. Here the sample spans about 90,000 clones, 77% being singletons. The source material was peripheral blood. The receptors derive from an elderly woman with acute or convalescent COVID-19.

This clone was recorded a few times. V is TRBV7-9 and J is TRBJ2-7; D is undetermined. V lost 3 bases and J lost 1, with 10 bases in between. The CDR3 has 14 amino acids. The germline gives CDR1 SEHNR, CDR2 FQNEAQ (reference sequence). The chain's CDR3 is CASSFSSVSYEQYF. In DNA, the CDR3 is TGTGCCAGCAGCTTTAGCAGCGTGTCCTACGAGCAGTACTTC.

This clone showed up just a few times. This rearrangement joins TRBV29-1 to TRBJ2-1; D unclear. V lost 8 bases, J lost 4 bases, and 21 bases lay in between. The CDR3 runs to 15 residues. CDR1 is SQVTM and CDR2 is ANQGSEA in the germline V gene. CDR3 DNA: TGCAGCTCTTCCGGTGCCCTTGGGCCGTACAATGAGCAGTTCTTC. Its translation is CSSSGALGPYNEQFF.

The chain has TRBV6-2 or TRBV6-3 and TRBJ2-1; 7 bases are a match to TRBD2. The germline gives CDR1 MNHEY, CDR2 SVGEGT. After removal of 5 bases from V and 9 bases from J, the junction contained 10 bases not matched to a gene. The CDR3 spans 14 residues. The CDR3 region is CASSRGGSIVEQFF. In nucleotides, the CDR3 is TGTGCCAGCAGTAGGGGAGGGAGTATCGTTGAGCAGTTCTTC.

The CDR3 DNA sequence: TGTGCCAGCAGCCCAGGGGTAACTAATGAAAAACTGTTTTTT. Protein product: CASSPGVTNEKLFF. The chain has TRBV11-2 and TRBJ1-4; tentative D call: TRBD1 (6 bases). V dropped 5 bases and J dropped 1 base, with 8 bases sitting between them. The germline V gene encodes CDR1 SGHAT and CDR2 FQNNGV. The CDR3 runs to 14 residues.

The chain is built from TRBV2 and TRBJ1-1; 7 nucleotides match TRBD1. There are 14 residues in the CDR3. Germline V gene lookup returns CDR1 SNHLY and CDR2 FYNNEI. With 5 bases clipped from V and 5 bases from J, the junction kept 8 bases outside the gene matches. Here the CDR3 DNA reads TGTGCCAGCAGTTCTAACAGGGGCGGGACTGAAGCTTTCTTT. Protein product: CASSSNRGGTEAFF.

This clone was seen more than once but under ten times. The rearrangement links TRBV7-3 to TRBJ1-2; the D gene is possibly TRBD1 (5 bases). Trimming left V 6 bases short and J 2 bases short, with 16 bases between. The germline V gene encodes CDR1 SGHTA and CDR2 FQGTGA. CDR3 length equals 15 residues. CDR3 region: CASSLGLGQNYGYTF. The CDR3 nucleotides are TGTGCCAGCAGTCTGGGGCTGGGGCAGAACTATGGCTACACCTTC.

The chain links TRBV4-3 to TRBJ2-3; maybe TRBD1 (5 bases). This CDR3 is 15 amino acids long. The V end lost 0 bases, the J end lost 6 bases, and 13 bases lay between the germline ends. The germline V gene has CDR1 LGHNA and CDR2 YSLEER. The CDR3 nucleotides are TGCGCCAGCAGCCAAGAAATGCAGGGTGTGGATACGCAGTATTTT. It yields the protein CASSQEMQGVDTQYF.

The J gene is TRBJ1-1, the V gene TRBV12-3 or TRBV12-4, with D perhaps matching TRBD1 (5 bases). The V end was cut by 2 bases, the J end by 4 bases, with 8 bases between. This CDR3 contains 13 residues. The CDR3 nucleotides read TGTGCCAGCAGTTTAATGGGGGGCACTGAAGCTTTCTTT. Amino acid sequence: CASSLMGGTEAFF.

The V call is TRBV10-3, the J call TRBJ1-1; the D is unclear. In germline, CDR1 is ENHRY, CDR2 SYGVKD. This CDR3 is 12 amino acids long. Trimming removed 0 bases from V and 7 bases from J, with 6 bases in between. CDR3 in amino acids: CAISESTGEAFF. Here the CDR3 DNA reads TGTGCCATCAGTGAGTCGACGGGTGAAGCTTTCTTT.

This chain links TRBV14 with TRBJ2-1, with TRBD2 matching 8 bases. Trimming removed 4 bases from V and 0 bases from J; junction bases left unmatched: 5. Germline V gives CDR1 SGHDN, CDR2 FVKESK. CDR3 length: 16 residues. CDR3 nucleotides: TGTGCCAGCAGCCCAATCGGGAGGGGCTCCTACAATGAGCAGTTCTTC. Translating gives CASSPIGRGSYNEQFF. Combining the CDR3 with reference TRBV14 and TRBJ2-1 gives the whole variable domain EAGVTQFPSHSVIEKGQTVTLRCDPISGHDNLYWYRRVMGKEIKFLLHFVKESKQDESGMPNNRFLAERTGGTYSTLKVQPAELEDSGVYFCASSPIGRGSYNEQFFGPGTRLTVL.

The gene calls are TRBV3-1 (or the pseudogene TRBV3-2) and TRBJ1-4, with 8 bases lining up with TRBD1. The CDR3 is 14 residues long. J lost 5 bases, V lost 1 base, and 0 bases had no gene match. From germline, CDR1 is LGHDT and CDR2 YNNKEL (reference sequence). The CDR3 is CASSQGTGNEKLFF. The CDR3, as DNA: TGTGCCAGCAGCCAAGGGACAGGGAATGAAAAACTGTTTTTT.

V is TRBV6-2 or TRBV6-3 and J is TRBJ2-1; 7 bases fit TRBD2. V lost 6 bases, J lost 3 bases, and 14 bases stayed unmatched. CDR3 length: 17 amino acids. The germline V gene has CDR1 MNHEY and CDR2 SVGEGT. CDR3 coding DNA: TGTGCCAGCAGCAAAAGGTTGGCGGGAGTGGACTACAATGAGCAGTTCTTC. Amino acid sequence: CASSKRLAGVDYNEQFF.

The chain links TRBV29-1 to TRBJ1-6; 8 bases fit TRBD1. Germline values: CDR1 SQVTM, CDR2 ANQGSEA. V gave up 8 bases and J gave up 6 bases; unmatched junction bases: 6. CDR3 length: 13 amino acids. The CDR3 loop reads CSTSGGPNSPLHF. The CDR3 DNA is TGCAGCACCTCAGGGGGCCCTAATTCACCCCTCCACTTT. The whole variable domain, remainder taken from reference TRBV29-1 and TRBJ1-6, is SAVISQKPSRDICQRGTSLTIQCQVDSQVTMMFWYRQQPGQSLTLIATANQGSEATYESGFVIDKFPISRPNLTFSTLTVSNMSPEDSSIYLCSTSGGPNSPLHFGNGTRLTVT.

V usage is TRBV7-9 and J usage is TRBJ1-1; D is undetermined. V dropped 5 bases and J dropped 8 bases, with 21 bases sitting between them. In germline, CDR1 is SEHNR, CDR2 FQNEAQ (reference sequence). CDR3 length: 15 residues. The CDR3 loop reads CASSLPTQPLREAFF. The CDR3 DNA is TGTGCCAGCAGCCTTCCGACTCAGCCGTTGCGGGAAGCTTTCTTT.

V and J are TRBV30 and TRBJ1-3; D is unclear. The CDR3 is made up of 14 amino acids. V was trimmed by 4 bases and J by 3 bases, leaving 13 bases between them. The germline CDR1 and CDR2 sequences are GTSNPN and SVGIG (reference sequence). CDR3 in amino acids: CAWTGSVLGNTIYF. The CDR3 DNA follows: TGTGCCTGGACGGGTAGTGTACTTGGAAACACCATATATTTT. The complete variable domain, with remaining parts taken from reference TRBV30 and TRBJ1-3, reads SQTIHQWPATLVQPVGSPLSLECTVEGTSNPNLYWYRQAAGRGLQLLFYSVGIGQISSEVPQNLSASRPQDRQFILSSKKLLLSDSGFYLCAWTGSVLGNTIYFGEGSWLTVV.

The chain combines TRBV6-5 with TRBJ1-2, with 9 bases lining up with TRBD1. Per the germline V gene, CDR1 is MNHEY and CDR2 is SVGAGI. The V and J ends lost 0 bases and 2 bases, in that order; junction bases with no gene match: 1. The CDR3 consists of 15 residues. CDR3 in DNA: TGTGCCAGCAGTTACTCAGGGACAGGGAACTATGGCTACACCTTC. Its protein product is CASSYSGTGNYGYTF.

CDR3: CASSGGFYEQFF. The DNA for the CDR3 is TGTGCCAGCAGTGGAGGTTTCTATGAGCAGTTCTTC. The V gene is TRBV2, the J gene TRBJ2-1; D is uncertain. Trimming took 4 bases from V and 8 from J, leaving 9 bases between them. Germline values: CDR1 SNHLY, CDR2 FYNNEI. CDR3 length equals 12 residues.

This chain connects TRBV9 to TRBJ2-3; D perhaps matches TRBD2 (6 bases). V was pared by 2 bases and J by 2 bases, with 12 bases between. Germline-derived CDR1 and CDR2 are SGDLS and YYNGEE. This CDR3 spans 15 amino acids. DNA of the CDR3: TGTGCCAGCAGCGTTCAGGACTACCACACAGATACGCAGTATTTT. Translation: CASSVQDYHTDTQYF.